This T cell receptor (beta chain) was identified during a study of PD-1 blockade in classical Hodgkin lymphoma. Study-level findings and limits: Patients who initiated nivolumab within 1 year of ASCT were excluded. Newly diagnosed and completely responding patients shared comparable baseline diversity. Reported baseline diversity: healthy donors highest, relapsed/refractory patients lowest.

Germline lookup yields CDR1 SGHRS and CDR2 YFSETQ. The CDR3 runs to 15 residues. The V gene lost 4 bases and the J gene lost 6 bases, with 19 bases spanning the gap. After autologous stem cell transplantation all patients relapsed, and prior brentuximab vedotin exposure differed between cohorts. Best overall response was complete response, partial response or progressive disease in these relapsed/refractory classical Hodgkin lymphoma patients. Sequenced by immunoSEQ multiplex PCR; TCRdb stores in-frame clones only, minus some. The sample records around 20,000 clones, 75% to 90% being singletons. In the case of this clone: Its antigen is as yet unknown.

Sample: peripheral blood mononuclear cells (PBMCs), taken at baseline. The receptor was derived from a human donor with classical Hodgkin lymphoma. The V call is TRBV5-1, the J call TRBJ1-2; D may be TRBD1 (5 bases). CDR3 region: CASSLGASRPDGYTF. CDR3 DNA: TGCGCCAGCAGCCTAGGGGCGTCTCGGCCGGATGGCTACACCTTC.